Shown below are 15 T cell receptor beta chains from a single sample sequenced in a study of blood T cell repertoires in COVID-19. Here immunoSEQ multiplex PCR was the method, and the copy in TCRdb shows in-frame clones only, minus some. The sample carries over 400,000 clones, more than 85% recorded once. Sample: PBMCs or T cells enriched from blood (not recorded which). These receptor sequences come from a woman aged 55-69 years who had recovered from COVID-19.

This clone was detected once. This rearrangement joins TRBV30 to TRBJ1-5, with a tentative D call TRBD1 (5 bases). Trimming took 3 bases from V and 6 from J, leaving 9 bases between them. Looked up from germline, CDR1 is GTSNPN and CDR2 is SVGIG (reference sequence). The CDR3 extends over 12 amino acids. The CDR3 DNA sequence: TGTGCCTGGAGACAGGCGGCTCAGCCCCAGCATTTT. Its protein is CAWRQAAQPQHF. Full variable domain (rest looked up from reference TRBV30 and TRBJ1-5): SQTIHQWPATLVQPVGSPLSLECTVEGTSNPNLYWYRQAAGRGLQLLFYSVGIGQISSEVPQNLSASRPQDRQFILSSKKLLLSDSGFYLCAWRQAAQPQHFGDGTRLSIL.

The chain employs TRBV2 and TRBJ1-3; the D is unclear. The CDR3 has 15 residues. Trimming pared 1 base from V and 0 bases from J, leaving 7 bases between. CDR1 and CDR2 (germline): SNHLY, FYNNEI. The CDR3 loop reads CASSEGAHSGNTIYF. CDR3 DNA: TGTGCCAGCAGTGAAGGGGCCCACTCTGGAAACACCATATATTTT.

The chain combines TRBV18 with TRBJ1-3; 9 nucleotides line up with TRBD1. Trimming at V came to 4 bases and at J to 0 bases, leaving 4 bases not matched to a gene. The CDR3 length is 16 residues. Per the germline V gene, CDR1 is KGHSH and CDR2 is LQKENI. The DNA for the CDR3 is TGTGCCAGCTCACTGGGACAGGGCAACTCTGGAAACACCATATATTTT. Translation gives CASSLGQGNSGNTIYF.

This chain uses TRBV2 with TRBJ1-5; 8 bases line up with TRBD1. Germline V gene data show CDR1 as SNHLY and CDR2 as FYNNEI. This CDR3 comprises 15 residues. V was pared by 4 bases and J by 1 base, with 3 bases of the junction left unmatched. Here the CDR3 reads CASSVQGDSNQPQHF. CDR3 sequence (DNA): TGTGCCAGCAGTGTACAGGGGGACAGCAATCAGCCCCAGCATTTT.

The J gene is TRBJ2-7, the V gene TRBV18; no firm D call. This CDR3 has 14 amino acids. Germline lookup yields CDR1 KGHSH and CDR2 LQKENI. Trimming removed 3 bases from V and 2 bases from J, with 11 bases in between. As DNA, the CDR3 is TGTGCCAGCTCACCTAGTCCTGGGCCCTACGAGCAGTACTTC. Translating it yields CASSPSPGPYEQYF.

The chain has TRBV2 and TRBJ2-2; a possible D gene is TRBD1 (5 bases). V lost 4 bases, J lost 5 bases, and 8 bases lay in between. Germline V gene data show CDR1 as SNHLY and CDR2 as FYNNEI. The CDR3 has 13 residues. This chain's CDR3 is CASSAQGTGELFF. The CDR3 DNA is TGTGCCAGCAGTGCCCAGGGAACCGGGGAGCTGTTTTTT.

This chain uses TRBV7-2 with TRBJ1-5, with TRBD1 matching 7 bases. V gave up 0 bases and J gave up 3 bases; unmatched junction bases: 2. The CDR3 has 15 amino acids. CDR1 SGHTA and CDR2 FQGNSA come from the germline V gene. The CDR3 nucleotides are TGTGCCAGCAGCTTAGCGGGACAGCTCAATCAGCCCCAGCATTTT. It specifies CASSLAGQLNQPQHF.

The CDR3 loop reads CASSPRMAANEKLFF. DNA of the CDR3: TGTGCCAGCTCACCGAGGATGGCTGCTAATGAAAAACTGTTTTTT. The chain has TRBV18 and TRBJ1-4, with D unclear. Germline loops: CDR1 KGHSH, CDR2 LQKENI. This CDR3 spans 15 amino acids. Deletions cut 3 bases from V and 3 bases from J, with 11 bases between. Based on the CDR3 plus reference TRBV18 and TRBJ1-4, the full variable domain is NAGVMQNPRHLVRRRGQEARLRCSPMKGHSHVYWYRQLPEEGLKFMVYLQKENIIDESGMPKERFSAEFPKEGPSILRIQQVVRGDSAAYFCASSPRMAANEKLFFGSGTQLSVL.

In nucleotides, the CDR3 is TGTGCCAGCAGCTTTACAGGGTTGGGGCAGTTCTTC. This encodes CASSFTGLGQFF. This chain links TRBV5-4 with TRBJ2-1; weak D call: TRBD1 (6 bases). CDR1 and CDR2 from the germline V gene are SGHNT and YYREEE (reference sequence). Between the trimmed V and J ends, which lost 2 bases and 12 bases, there was a span of 12 bases. This CDR3 is 12 amino acids long.

This clone occurred a few times. The J gene is TRBJ1-1, the V gene TRBV6-5; 10 nucleotides match TRBD1. The CDR3 loop spans 13 amino acids. V shed 10 bases and J 2 bases; nucleotides not matched to a gene: 4. Germline-derived CDR1 and CDR2 are MNHEY and SVGAGI. CDR3 residues: CATQTGGNTEAFF. The CDR3 region has the DNA TGTGCCACCCAGACAGGGGGCAACACTGAAGCTTTCTTT.

This clone was counted once. The J gene is TRBJ1-2, the V gene TRBV19; D ambiguous. The germline V gene has CDR1 LNHDA and CDR2 SQIVND (reference sequence). V lost 5 bases to trimming and J lost 8 bases, with 18 bases between them. The CDR3 loop spans 14 amino acids. The CDR3: CASSSPGSLKGYTF. CDR3 bases: TGTGCCAGTAGTTCTCCGGGGTCCTTGAAGGGCTACACCTTC. The full variable domain, in which reference TRBV19 and TRBJ1-2 provide the parts outside the CDR3, is DGGITQSPKYLFRKEGQNVTLSCEQNLNHDAMYWYRQDPGQGLRLIYYSQIVNDFQKGDIAEGYSVSREKKESFPLTVTSAQKNPTAFYLCASSSPGSLKGYTFGSGTRLTVV.

The gene calls are TRBV19 and TRBJ1-3, with D unclear. The CDR3 sequence is 13 residues long. Germline CDR1 is LNHDA and CDR2 is SQIVND (reference sequence). Trimming pared 8 bases from V and 3 bases from J, leaving 11 bases between. The CDR3 region is CASSSERGNTIYF. In nucleotides, the CDR3 is TGTGCCAGTTCCTCAGAGCGTGGAAACACCATATATTTT.

This clone occurred once. The V gene is TRBV6-5, the J gene TRBJ2-1, with TRBD2 matching over 7 bases. The length of the CDR3 is 12 residues. V lost 6 bases and J lost 14; bases outside the gene matches: 10. Germline CDR1 and CDR2: MNHEY and SVGAGI. CDR3 sequence reads: CASSPWGGGEFF. As DNA, the CDR3 is TGTGCCAGCAGCCCATGGGGCGGGGGAGAGTTCTTC.

The chain carries TRBV19 and TRBJ2-1; maybe TRBD2 (6 bases). V lost 6 bases and J 3 bases, leaving 6 bases between the germline ends. Germline values: CDR1 LNHDA, CDR2 SQIVND (reference sequence). The CDR3 contains 12 residues. CDR3 sequence reads: CASSGGYNEQFF. The DNA of the CDR3 is TGTGCCAGTAGCGGGGGCTACAATGAGCAGTTCTTC. Full variable domain (remainder filled in from reference TRBV19 and TRBJ2-1): DGGITQSPKYLFRKEGQNVTLSCEQNLNHDAMYWYRQDPGQGLRLIYYSQIVNDFQKGDIAEGYSVSREKKESFPLTVTSAQKNPTAFYLCASSGGYNEQFFGPGTRLTVL.

The V gene is TRBV2, the J gene TRBJ1-2, with 8 bases matching TRBD1. Trimming took 3 bases from V and 0 from J; bases not matched to a gene: 0. The CDR3 extends over 14 amino acids. Germline CDR1 SNHLY, CDR2 FYNNEI. CDR3 nucleotides: TGTGCCAGCAGTGAGACAGGGGCTAACTATGGCTACACCTTC. Translated: CASSETGANYGYTF.